A selection of T cell receptor beta chains follows, all from one sample in a study of CD8 T cell repertoires and HIV-1 epitope variants. The protocol was immunoSEQ multiplex PCR, while the TCRdb copy is restricted to in-frame clones and leaves out a portion. Of under 6,500 clones listed, around two thirds are singletons. The antigens these receptors bind are not known. Sequenced input: cultured CD8+ T cells derived from PBMCs. Receptors originate from a male donor with HIV. The CDR3 runs from the conserved cysteine through the conserved F or W. The D gene is left open where the match is weak. The size entry is marked missing in some rows and otherwise reads once, few, many or a size class.

NA,TRBJ1-1,TRBV30,TRBD1,TGTGCCTGGAGAGATTTCGGACAGGGAGATCCTGAAGCTTTCTTT,CAWRDFGQGDPEAFF
few,TRBJ1-2,TRBV9,TRBD1,TGTGCCAGCAGCGTAGGGGACAGGAACTATGGCTACACCTTC,CASSVGDRNYGYTF
once,TRBJ1-5,TRBV11-2,NA,TGTGCCAGCAGCTACGCGGGGTCAAGCAATCAGCCCCAGCATTTT,CASSYAGSSNQPQHF
few,TRBJ1-3,TRBV29-1,NA,TGCAGCGTTGAGGCGGGAAACACCATATATTTT,CSVEAGNTIYF
NA,TRBJ1-1,TRBV2,NA,TGTGCCAGCAGTGAATGGGGAACTGAAGCTTTCTTT,CASSEWGTEAFF
NA,TRBJ2-1,TRBV6-6,NA,TGTGCCAGCAGTTACTCGACCCAGAACAATGAGCAGTTCTTC,CASSYSTQNNEQFF
NA,TRBJ2-1,TRBV7-3,TRBD2,TGTGCCAGTAATAGCGGGGGTAACAATGAGCAGTTCTTC,CASNSGGNNEQFF
NA,TRBJ2-5,TRBV28,NA,TGTGCCAGCTCCCTTCCGGAGGGGGGGGCTGGAGAGACCCAGTACTTC,CASSLPEGGAGETQYF
NA,TRBJ1-5,TRBV15,NA,TGTGCCACCAGCAGAGATCGGAGTCCCAATCAGCCCCAGCATTTT,CATSRDRSPNQPQHF
few,TRBJ2-5,TRBV28,NA,TGTGCCAGCAGCTCATCCAAGTACAGGGAAGAGACCCAGTACTTC,CASSSSKYREETQYF
NA,TRBJ2-6,TRBV28,NA,TGTGCCAGCAGTCTGGGCTCTGGGGCCAACGTCCTGACTTTC,CASSLGSGANVLTF
NA,TRBJ1-1,TRBV6-1,TRBD1,TGTGCCAGCAGTGAAGCGGGGACAGGGGGCACTGAAGCTTTCTTT,CASSEAGTGGTEAFF
few,TRBJ1-4,TRBV19,TRBD1,TGTGCCAGTAGTACACAAACGGACAGGACGATGCGGGAAAAACTGTTTTTT,CASSTQTDRTMREKLFF
few,TRBJ1-6,TRBV11-2,NA,TGTGCCAGCAGCTTAGTTCGGGCAGGGAATTCACCCCTCCACTTT,CASSLVRAGNSPLHF
NA,TRBJ2-3,TRBV28,TRBD1,TGTGCCAGCACCCCTTGGGACAGGGGGACAGATACGCAGTATTTT,CASTPWDRGTDTQYF
NA,TRBJ2-1,TRBV15,NA,TGTGCCACCGCTTCAGGAGGGGTCGGGAATGAGCAGTTCTTC,CATASGGVGNEQFF
once,TRBJ1-1,TRBV6-4,TRBD1,TGTGCCAGCAGAGGACAGGGGGACACTGAAGCTTTCTTT,CASRGQGDTEAFF
NA,TRBJ2-2,TRBV5-4,NA,TGTGCCAGCAGCCCAGACAGTAGTGTCGACACCGGGGAGCTGTTTTTT,CASSPDSSVDTGELFF
NA,TRBJ1-2,TRBV30,TRBD1,TGTGCCTGGATCCCAGGGGGCCTGCGCTACACCTTC,CAWIPGGLRYTF